Listed below are T cell receptor beta chains from one sample, sequenced in a study of blood T cells in healthy people across ages. TCRdb itself ran the 5' RACE reads through MiXCR, one entry per CDR3 protein. The profile shows roughly 730,000 distinct CDR3 sequences, roughly three fifths of them singletons. The sequenced sample was blood. Receptors were obtained from a middle-aged man in good health. CDR3s include the opening cysteine and the closing phenylalanine or tryptophan. The D gene is left open where the match is weak. Expanded clones are given a class, and other clones once, few, many or no size at all.

d_gene,v_gene,j_gene,abundance,CDR3nt,CDR3aa
.,TRBV9,TRBJ2-5,many,TGTGCCAGCAGCGTAGGAATTCAAGAGACCCAGTACTTC,CASSVGIQETQYF
TRBD2,TRBV12-5,TRBJ2-7,few,TGTGCTAGTGGTTTGGGACTAGCGGGAGGGGAGCAGTACTTC,CASGLGLAGGEQYF
.,TRBV6-2/TRBV6-3,TRBJ1-5,.,TGTGCCAGCGGTGACAGGCGCGATCCGGTAGATCAGCCCCAGCATTTT,CASGDRRDPVDQPQHF
.,TRBV21-1,TRBJ2-3,few,TGTGCCAGCTCCCGCCCAGATACGCAGTATTTT,CASSRPDTQYF
.,TRBV4-1,TRBJ2-3,few,TGCGCCAGCAGCGACGGCTGGGATGGGGATACGCAGTATTTT,CASSDGWDGDTQYF
TRBD1,TRBV2,TRBJ2-3,.,TGTGCCAGCCAAACAGGGGATGCACTAAATACGCAGTATTTT,CASQTGDALNTQYF
.,TRBV9,TRBJ2-4,.,TGTGCCTGCAGCGTAGATGGCAGCCCCAAAAACATTCAGTACTTC,CACSVDGSPKNIQYF
TRBD2,TRBV5-6,TRBJ2-7,.,TGTGCCAGCAGCGAGATAGCGGGAGGGCGAGGCGAGCAGTACTTC,CASSEIAGGRGEQYF
.,TRBV20-1,TRBJ2-1,few,TGCAGTGCTAGAGTGGCCACGGGGAGAGTCAATGAGCAGTTCTTC,CSARVATGRVNEQFF
.,TRBV10-3,TRBJ2-7,.,TGTGCCATCAGACTAGTAGGTTCCTACGAGCAGTACTTC,CAIRLVGSYEQYF
.,TRBV6-5,TRBJ2-3,.,TGTGCCAGCAGTTACCGAGGACAAAGCACAGATACGCAGTATTTT,CASSYRGQSTDTQYF
.,TRBV5-1,TRBJ2-5,.,TGCGCCAGCAGCTCAAGCCCCAAAACGGGCCAAGAGACCCAGTACTTC,CASSSSPKTGQETQYF
.,TRBV29-1,TRBJ2-3,few,TGCAGCGGTGCCCTGACAGGCAACACAGATACGCAGTATTTT,CSGALTGNTDTQYF
.,TRBV7-2,TRBJ2-1,few,TGTGCCAGCAGCTTGGTTTGGCAGGGCAGCAATGAGCAGTTCTTC,CASSLVWQGSNEQFF
.,TRBV28,TRBJ2-7,.,TGTGCCAGCAGGGGGTTCGGGGAGCAGTACTTC,CASRGFGEQYF
.,TRBV5-1,TRBJ2-5,few,TGCGCCAGCAGCTTGGAAAGGCCCGGAGAGACCCAGTACTTC,CASSLERPGETQYF
TRBD1,TRBV6-2/TRBV6-3,TRBJ1-1,once,TGTGCCAGCAGACCTCTCGACAGGGGGCCGAACACTGAAGCTTTCTTT,CASRPLDRGPNTEAFF
.,TRBV6-5,TRBJ2-5,.,TGTGCCAGCAGTTACTCGATAGCACAGGAAATCAACAATGAGCAGTACTTC,CASSYSIAQEINNEQYF
.,TRBV11-2,TRBJ2-5,once,TGTGCCAGCAACTTAGGGGCAGGCGGAACACAAGAGACCCAGTACTTC,CASNLGAGGTQETQYF
.,TRBV12-5,TRBJ2-3,.,TGTGCTAGTGGTTTAGGACAGAGCACAGATACGCAGTATTTT,CASGLGQSTDTQYF
.,TRBV12-3/TRBV12-4,TRBJ1-6,few,TGTGCCAGCAGTTTGGGCAGGTCCGATTCACCCCTCCACTTT,CASSLGRSDSPLHF
.,TRBV20-1,TRBJ2-3,few,TGCAGTGCTAGAGCTTTCGCTGGGGCCACAGATACGCAGTATTTT,CSARAFAGATDTQYF
TRBD1,TRBV20-1,TRBJ1-2,.,TGCAGTGGCGGGACAGTATATGGCTACACCTTC,CSGGTVYGYTF
.,TRBV7-2,TRBJ2-5,few,TGTGCCAGCAGCCAAAACACCGGACAGCTGCAAGAGACCCAGTACTTC,CASSQNTGQLQETQYF
TRBD1,TRBV20-1,TRBJ2-7,.,TGCAGTGCTGGACAGGGGCAACCCTACGAGCAGTACTTC,CSAGQGQPYEQYF
TRBD1,TRBV7-2,TRBJ2-4,few,TGTGCCAGCAGCTCGGGACAGACACTAGCCAAAAACATTCAGTACTTC,CASSSGQTLAKNIQYF
TRBD1,TRBV7-9,TRBJ2-1,.,TGTGCCAGCAGCGGGATACAGGGGAGAGCCAATGAGCAGTTCTTC,CASSGIQGRANEQFF
.,TRBV25-1,TRBJ1-1,.,TGTGCCAGCAGTGATACAGGGTTAGCTGAAGCTTTCTTT,CASSDTGLAEAFF
.,TRBV3-1,TRBJ2-7,.,TGTGCCAGCAGCCAAAATCCGGGGGAAGGCTACGAGCAGTACTTC,CASSQNPGEGYEQYF
.,TRBV21-1,TRBJ2-3,.,TGTGCCAGCAGCCCCCTGGAGGGTAAACCTAGCACAGATACGCAGTATTTT,CASSPLEGKPSTDTQYF